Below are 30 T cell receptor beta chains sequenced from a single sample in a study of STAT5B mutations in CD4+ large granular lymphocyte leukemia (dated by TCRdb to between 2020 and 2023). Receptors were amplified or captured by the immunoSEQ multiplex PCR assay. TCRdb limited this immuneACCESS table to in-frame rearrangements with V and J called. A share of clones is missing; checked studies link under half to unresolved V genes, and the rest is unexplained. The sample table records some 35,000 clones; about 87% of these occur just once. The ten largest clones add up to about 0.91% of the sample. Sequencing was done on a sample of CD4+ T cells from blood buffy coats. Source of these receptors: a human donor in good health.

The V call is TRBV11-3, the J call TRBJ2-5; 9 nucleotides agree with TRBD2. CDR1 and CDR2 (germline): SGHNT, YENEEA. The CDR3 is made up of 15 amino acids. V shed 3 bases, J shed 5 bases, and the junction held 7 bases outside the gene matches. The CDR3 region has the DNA TGTGCCAGCAGCTTTGGTAGCGGGAGTTACGAGACCCAGTACTTC. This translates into CASSFGSGSYETQYF.

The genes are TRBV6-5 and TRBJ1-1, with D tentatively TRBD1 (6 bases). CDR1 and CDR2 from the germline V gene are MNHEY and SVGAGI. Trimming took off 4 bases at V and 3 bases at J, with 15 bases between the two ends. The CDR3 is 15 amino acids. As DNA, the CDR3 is TGTGCCAGCAGTTCAAGGACCAGGACAGACACTGAAGCTTTCTTT. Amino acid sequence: CASSSRTRTDTEAFF.

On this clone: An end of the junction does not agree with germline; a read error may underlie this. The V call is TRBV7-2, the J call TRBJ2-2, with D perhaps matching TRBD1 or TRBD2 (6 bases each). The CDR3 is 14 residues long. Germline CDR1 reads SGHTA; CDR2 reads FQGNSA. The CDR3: CATSVDSGTGELFF. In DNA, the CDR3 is TGTGCCACCAGCGTGGACAGCGGGACCGGGGAGCTGTTTTTT.

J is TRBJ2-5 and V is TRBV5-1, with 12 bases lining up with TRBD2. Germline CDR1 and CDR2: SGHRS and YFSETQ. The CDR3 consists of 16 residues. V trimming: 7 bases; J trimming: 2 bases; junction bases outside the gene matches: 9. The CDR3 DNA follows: TGCGCCAGCTCAAGGACTAGCGGGGTTCCGCAAGAGACCCAGTACTTC. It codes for CASSRTSGVPQETQYF.

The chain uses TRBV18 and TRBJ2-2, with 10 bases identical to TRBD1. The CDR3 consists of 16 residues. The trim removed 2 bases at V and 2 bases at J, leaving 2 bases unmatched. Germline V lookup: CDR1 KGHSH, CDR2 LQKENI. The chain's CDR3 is CASSPGTGVNTGELFF. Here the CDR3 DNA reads TGTGCCAGCTCACCAGGGACAGGGGTTAACACCGGGGAGCTGTTTTTT.

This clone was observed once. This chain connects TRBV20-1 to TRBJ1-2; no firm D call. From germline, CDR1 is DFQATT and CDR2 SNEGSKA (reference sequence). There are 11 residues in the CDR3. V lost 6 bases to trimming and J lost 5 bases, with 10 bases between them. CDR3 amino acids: CSAQTGYGYTF. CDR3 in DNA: TGCAGTGCCCAAACGGGGTATGGCTACACCTTC.

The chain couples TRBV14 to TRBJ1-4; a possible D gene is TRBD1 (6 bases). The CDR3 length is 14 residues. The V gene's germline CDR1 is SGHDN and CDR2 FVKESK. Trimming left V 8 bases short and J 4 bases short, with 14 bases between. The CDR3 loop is CASDRGGVNEKLFF. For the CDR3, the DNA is TGTGCCAGCGACCGCGGGGGCGTTAATGAAAAACTGTTTTTT.

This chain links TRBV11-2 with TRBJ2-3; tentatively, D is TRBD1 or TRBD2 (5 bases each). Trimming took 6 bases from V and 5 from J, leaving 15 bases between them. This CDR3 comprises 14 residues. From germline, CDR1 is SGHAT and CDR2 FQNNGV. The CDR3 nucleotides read TGTGCCAGCAGTCGGGACGATCGGGTAGATACGCAGTATTTT. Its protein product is CASSRDDRVDTQYF.

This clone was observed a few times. CDR3 bases: TGTGCCAGCAGCTACTCCGAGCAGTACTTC. It specifies CASSYSEQYF. V gene TRBV9 combines with J gene TRBJ2-7; D remains unclear. The CDR3 has 10 residues. V gave up 4 bases and J gave up 6 bases, with 5 bases separating them. Germline V gene sequence: CDR1 SGDLS, CDR2 YYNGEE.

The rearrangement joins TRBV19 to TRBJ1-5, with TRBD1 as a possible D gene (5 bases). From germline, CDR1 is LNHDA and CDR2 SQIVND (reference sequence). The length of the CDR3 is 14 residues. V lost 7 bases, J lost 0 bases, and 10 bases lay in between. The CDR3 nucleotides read TGTGCCAGTAACCTCGACAGTAGCAATCAGCCCCAGCATTTT. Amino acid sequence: CASNLDSSNQPQHF.

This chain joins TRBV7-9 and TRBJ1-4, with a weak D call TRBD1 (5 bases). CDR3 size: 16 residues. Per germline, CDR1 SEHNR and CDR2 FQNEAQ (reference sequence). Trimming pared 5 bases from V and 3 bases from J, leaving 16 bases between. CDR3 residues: CASSRTSGGANEKLFF. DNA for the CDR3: TGTGCCAGCAGCCGAACCTCCGGGGGGGCTAATGAAAAACTGTTTTTT.

This CDR3 reads CASSSPGPSREKLFF. The DNA for the CDR3 is TGTGCCAGCAGCTCCCCGGGACCCAGTCGAGAAAAACTGTTTTTT. The rearrangement links TRBV7-9 to TRBJ1-4; D perhaps matches TRBD1 (5 bases). Trimming took off 4 bases at V and 8 bases at J, with 17 bases between the two ends. Germline V CDR1 and CDR2: SEHNR, FQNEAQ (reference sequence). The CDR3 has 15 amino acids.

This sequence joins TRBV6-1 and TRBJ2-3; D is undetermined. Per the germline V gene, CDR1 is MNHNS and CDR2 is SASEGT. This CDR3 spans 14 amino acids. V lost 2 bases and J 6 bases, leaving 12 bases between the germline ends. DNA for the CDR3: TGTGCCAGCAGTGAAATGGCCAGTACTGATACGCAGTATTTT. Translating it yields CASSEMASTDTQYF.

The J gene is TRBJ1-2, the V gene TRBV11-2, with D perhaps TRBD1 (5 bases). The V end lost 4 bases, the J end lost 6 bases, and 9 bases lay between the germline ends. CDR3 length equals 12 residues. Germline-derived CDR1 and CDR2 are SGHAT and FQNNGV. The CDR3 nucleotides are TGTGCCAGCAGCTCAGAGGGGAATGGCTACACCTTC. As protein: CASSSEGNGYTF.

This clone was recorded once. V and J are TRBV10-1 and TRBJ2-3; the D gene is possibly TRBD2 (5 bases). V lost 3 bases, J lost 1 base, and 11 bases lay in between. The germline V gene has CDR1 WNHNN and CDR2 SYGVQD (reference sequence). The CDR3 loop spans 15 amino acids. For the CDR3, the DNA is TGCGCCAGCAGTGACCACAGAGCGGGCACAGATACGCAGTATTTT. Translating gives CASSDHRAGTDTQYF.

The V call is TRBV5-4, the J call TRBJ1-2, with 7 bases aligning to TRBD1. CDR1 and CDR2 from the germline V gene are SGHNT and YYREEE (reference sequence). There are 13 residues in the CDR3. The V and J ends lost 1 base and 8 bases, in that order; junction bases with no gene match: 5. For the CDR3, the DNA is TGTGCCAGCAGCTTGAGACAGGGAAGGGGCTACACCTTC. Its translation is CASSLRQGRGYTF.

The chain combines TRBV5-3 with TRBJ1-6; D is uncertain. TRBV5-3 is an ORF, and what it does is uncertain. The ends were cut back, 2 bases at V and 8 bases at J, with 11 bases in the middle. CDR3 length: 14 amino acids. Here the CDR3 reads CARSFGGCDSPLHF. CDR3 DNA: TGTGCCAGAAGCTTCGGAGGGTGTGATTCACCCCTCCACTTT.

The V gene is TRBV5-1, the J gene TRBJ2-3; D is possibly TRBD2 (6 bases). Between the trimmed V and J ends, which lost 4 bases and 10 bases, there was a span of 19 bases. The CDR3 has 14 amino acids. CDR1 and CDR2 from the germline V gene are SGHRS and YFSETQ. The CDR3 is CASSPGEGRLAQYF. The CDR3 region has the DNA TGCGCCAGCAGCCCGGGAGAGGGGCGCTTGGCGCAGTATTTT. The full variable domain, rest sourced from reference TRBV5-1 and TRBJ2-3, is KAGVTQTPRYLIKTRGQQVTLSCSPISGHRSVSWYQQTPGQGLQFLFEYFSETQRNKGNFPGRFSGRQFSNSRSEMNVSTLELGDSALYLCASSPGEGRLAQYFGPGTRLTVL.

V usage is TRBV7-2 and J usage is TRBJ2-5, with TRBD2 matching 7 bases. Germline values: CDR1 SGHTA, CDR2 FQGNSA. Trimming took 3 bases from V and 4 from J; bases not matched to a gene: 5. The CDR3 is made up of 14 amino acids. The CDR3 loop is CASSLGGGRETQYF. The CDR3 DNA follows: TGTGCCAGCAGCTTGGGGGGGGGAAGAGAGACCCAGTACTTC.

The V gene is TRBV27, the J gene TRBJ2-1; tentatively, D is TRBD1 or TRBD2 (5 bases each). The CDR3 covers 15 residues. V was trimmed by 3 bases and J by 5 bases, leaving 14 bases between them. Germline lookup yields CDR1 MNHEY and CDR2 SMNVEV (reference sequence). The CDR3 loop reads CASSLPGRRNNEQFF. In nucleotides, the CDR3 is TGTGCCAGCAGTTTGCCGGGACGTCGGAACAATGAGCAGTTCTTC.

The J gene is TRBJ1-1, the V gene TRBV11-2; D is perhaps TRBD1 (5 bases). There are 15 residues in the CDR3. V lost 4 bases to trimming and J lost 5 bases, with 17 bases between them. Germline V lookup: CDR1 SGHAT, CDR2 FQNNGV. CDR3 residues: CASSSVMKGRTEAFF. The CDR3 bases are TGTGCCAGCAGCTCCGTAATGAAGGGGAGAACTGAAGCTTTCTTT. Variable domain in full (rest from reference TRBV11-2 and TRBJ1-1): EAGVAQSPRYKIIEKRQSVAFWCNPISGHATLYWYQQILGQGPKLLIQFQNNGVVDDSQLPKDRFSAERLKGVDSTLKIQPAKLEDSAVYLCASSSVMKGRTEAFFGQGTRLTVV.

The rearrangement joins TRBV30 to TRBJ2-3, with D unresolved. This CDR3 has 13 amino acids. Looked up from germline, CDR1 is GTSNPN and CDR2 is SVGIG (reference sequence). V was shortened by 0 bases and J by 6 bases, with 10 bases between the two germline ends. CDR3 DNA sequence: TGTGCCTGGAGTGTAACCTTGACCGATACGCAGTATTTT. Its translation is CAWSVTLTDTQYF.

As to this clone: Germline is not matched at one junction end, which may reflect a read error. CDR3 DNA: TGCGCCAGCAGTATTAGCGGGAGAGGGTCCTCCGAGCAGTACTTC. Its translation: CASSISGRGSSEQYF. The gene calls are TRBV4-3 and TRBJ2-7, with 9 nucleotides matching TRBD2. CDR1 LGHNA and CDR2 YSLEER come from the germline V gene. CDR3 length: 15 residues.

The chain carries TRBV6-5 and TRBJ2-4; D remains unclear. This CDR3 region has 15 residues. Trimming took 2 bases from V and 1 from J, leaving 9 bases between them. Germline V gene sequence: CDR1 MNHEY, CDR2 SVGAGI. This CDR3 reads CASSYIKGAKNIQYF. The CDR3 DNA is TGTGCCAGCAGTTACATCAAGGGTGCCAAAAACATTCAGTACTTC.

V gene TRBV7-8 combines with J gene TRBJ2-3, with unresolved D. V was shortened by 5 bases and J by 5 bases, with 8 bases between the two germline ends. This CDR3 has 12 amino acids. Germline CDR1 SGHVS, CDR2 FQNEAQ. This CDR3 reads CASSPGEDTQYF. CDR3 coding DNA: TGTGCCAGCAGCCCTGGGGAAGATACGCAGTATTTT. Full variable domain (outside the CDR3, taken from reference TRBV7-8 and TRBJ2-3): GAGVSQSPRYKVAKRGQDVALRCDPISGHVSLFWYQQALGQGPEFLTYFQNEAQLDKSGLPSDRFFAERPEGSVSTLKIQRTQQEDSAVYLCASSPGEDTQYFGPGTRLTVL.

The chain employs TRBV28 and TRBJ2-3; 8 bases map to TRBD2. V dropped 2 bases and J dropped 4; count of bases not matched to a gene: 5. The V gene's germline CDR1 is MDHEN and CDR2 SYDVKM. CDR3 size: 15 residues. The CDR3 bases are TGTGCCAGCAGTTTACCCGGGGGGGTCGCAGATACGCAGTATTTT. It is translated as CASSLPGGVADTQYF.

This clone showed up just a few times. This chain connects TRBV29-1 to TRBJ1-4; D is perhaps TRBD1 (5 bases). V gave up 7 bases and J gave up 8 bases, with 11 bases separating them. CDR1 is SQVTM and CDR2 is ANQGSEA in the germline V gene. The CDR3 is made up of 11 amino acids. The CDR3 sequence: CSARSGEKLFF. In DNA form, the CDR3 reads TGCAGCGCCCGATCAGGGGAAAAACTGTTTTTT. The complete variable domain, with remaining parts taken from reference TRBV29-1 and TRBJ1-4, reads SAVISQKPSRDICQRGTSLTIQCQVDSQVTMMFWYRQQPGQSLTLIATANQGSEATYESGFVIDKFPISRPNLTFSTLTVSNMSPEDSSIYLCSARSGEKLFFGSGTQLSVL.

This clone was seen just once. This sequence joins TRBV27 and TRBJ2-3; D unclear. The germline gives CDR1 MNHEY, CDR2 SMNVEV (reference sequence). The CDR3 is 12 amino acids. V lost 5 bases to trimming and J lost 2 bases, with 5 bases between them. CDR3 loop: CASSAHTDTQYF. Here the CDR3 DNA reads TGTGCCAGCAGTGCCCACACAGATACGCAGTATTTT.

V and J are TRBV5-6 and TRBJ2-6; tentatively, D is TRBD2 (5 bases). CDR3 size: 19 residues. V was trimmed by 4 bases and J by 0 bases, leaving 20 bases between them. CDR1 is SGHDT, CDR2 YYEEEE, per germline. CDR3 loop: CASSPEGLGPISGANVLTF. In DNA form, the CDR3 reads TGTGCCAGCAGCCCTGAGGGATTGGGCCCAATCTCTGGGGCCAACGTCCTGACTTTC.

CDR3 region: CASSSRGVYNEQFF. The CDR3 nucleotides are TGTGCCAGCAGCTCCAGGGGGGTTTACAATGAGCAGTTCTTC. V gene TRBV7-8 combines with J gene TRBJ2-1, with a possible D match to TRBD1 (7 bases). The CDR3 covers 14 residues. The V end was cut by 4 bases, the J end by 4 bases, with 11 bases between. Germline V gives CDR1 SGHVS, CDR2 FQNEAQ.